This T cell receptor beta chain was documented in a study of T cells after yellow fever vaccination. The study's findings and limits: It was a small share of clonotypes that appeared in both CD4 and CD8 compartments. High-abundance clonotypes from the bulk population could contaminate FACS-sorted repertoires.

The CDR3 extends over 18 amino acids. V was clipped by 0 bases and J by 5 bases; unmatched bases: 12. Germline V CDR1 and CDR2: DFQATT, SNEGSKA (reference sequence). One entry per CDR3 protein, called by TCRdb with MiXCR from the 5' RACE reads. In the table there are about 260,000 distinct CDR3 sequences, over 4.5% of which are singletons. This clonotype was recorded many times. Antigen specificity is unknown. The chain is built from TRBV20-1 and TRBJ2-7, with 14 bases aligning to TRBD2. The starting material was CD4+ T cells sorted from PBMCs, obtained on the day of the yellow fever booster vaccination. The clonotype originates from a man younger than 35 who received the YFV17D yellow fever vaccine. CDR3 sequence reads: CSARDHRGLAGEGDEQYF. The DNA of the CDR3 is TGCAGTGCTAGAGATCACCGGGGACTAGCGGGGGAGGGAGACGAGCAGTACTTC.